This entry lists 18 T cell receptor beta chains sequenced from one sample in a study of identical twins. From the 5' RACE reads, TCRdb called clonotypes with MiXCR, one entry per CDR3 protein. This sample yields fewer than 900,000 distinct CDR3 sequences, of which 15% to 20% are seen a single time; 10% to 15% belongs to the top ten. These same records also appear under a second study, on T cells expressing NK-cell markers.

Sequenced sample: PBMCs. The receptors were sampled from a young woman in good health.

The chain recombines TRBV11-2 with TRBJ1-1, with a weak D call TRBD1 (6 bases). The germline V and J ends were trimmed by 5 bases and 8 bases, with 15 bases remaining between them. This CDR3 contains 13 residues. Germline lookup yields CDR1 SGHAT and CDR2 FQNNGV. Here the CDR3 DNA reads TGTGCCAGCAGCCCCGGGACATTACTAGAAGCTTTCTTT. Translation: CASSPGTLLEAFF.

CDR3 amino acids: CASTSSYGYTF. The CDR3 nucleotides read TGTGCCAGCACCTCAAGCTATGGCTACACCTTC. The chain has TRBV12-3 or TRBV12-4 and TRBJ1-2; no clear D. The V end lost 7 bases, the J end lost 4 bases, and 7 bases lay between the germline ends. The CDR3 contains 11 residues.

The chain recombines TRBV29-1 with TRBJ2-1, with D possibly being TRBD2 (5 bases). Germline assignment: CDR1 SQVTM and CDR2 ANQGSEA. CDR3 length equals 13 residues. The CDR3 DNA follows: TGCAGAGCCGGAGGAAATTCCTACAATGAGCAGTTCTTC. Its translation is CRAGGNSYNEQFF.

This chain links TRBV3-1 with TRBJ2-6; perhaps TRBD1 as D (5 bases). The CDR3 is 14 amino acids. V was shortened by 6 bases and J by 5 bases, with 11 bases between the two germline ends. CDR1 LGHDT and CDR2 YNNKEL come from the germline V gene (reference sequence). CDR3 protein: CASSPGFWANVLTF. As DNA, the CDR3 is TGTGCCAGCAGTCCAGGGTTTTGGGCCAACGTCCTGACTTTC.

In its sample, this clonotype was seen a few times. This chain connects TRBV29-1 to TRBJ1-2, with D possibly matching TRBD1 (5 bases). The V gene lost 7 bases and the J gene lost 4 bases, with 13 bases spanning the gap. The CDR3 covers 12 residues. Germline CDR1 is SQVTM and CDR2 is ANQGSEA. CDR3 amino acids: CSAKGTAYGYTF. CDR3 in DNA: TGCAGCGCCAAGGGGACGGCCTATGGCTACACCTTC.

Only a few counts were recorded for this clonotype. This sequence joins TRBV24-1 and TRBJ2-1; 8 positions agree with TRBD2. Trimming cost V 4 bases and J 5 bases; bases outside gene matches: 6. The CDR3 runs 15 residues. Germline V lookup: CDR1 KGHDR, CDR2 SFDVKD. CDR3 loop: CATSERGGRDNEQFF. The DNA for the CDR3 is TGTGCCACCAGTGAACGGGGGGGCCGGGACAATGAGCAGTTCTTC.

This clonotype showed up just a few times. This sequence joins TRBV5-1 and TRBJ2-1, with 9 nucleotides matching TRBD2. The germline V gene encodes CDR1 SGHRS and CDR2 YFSETQ. The CDR3 contains 16 residues. V was pared by 7 bases and J by 8 bases, with 16 bases of the junction left unmatched. Here the CDR3 DNA reads TGCGCCAGCGGGATCCTCCCTAGCGGGATAATTTATGAGCAGTTCTTC. It specifies CASGILPSGIIYEQFF.

V usage is TRBV9 and J usage is TRBJ2-1; 8 bases agree with TRBD2. After removal of 4 bases from V and 7 bases from J, the junction contained 10 bases not matched to a gene. Per germline, CDR1 SGDLS and CDR2 YYNGEE. The CDR3 is made up of 15 amino acids. Here the CDR3 DNA reads TGTGCCAGCAGCAGGTCAGCGGGAGCCGATAATGAGCAGTTCTTC. The encoded protein is CASSRSAGADNEQFF.

This clonotype was counted between two and nine times. V and J are TRBV7-9 and TRBJ2-2; D is uncertain. CDR3 length equals 12 residues. V lost 2 bases and J lost 7, with 5 bases in between. CDR1 is SEHNR, CDR2 FQNEAQ, per germline (reference sequence). The CDR3 protein is CASSLSNGELFF. Here the CDR3 DNA reads TGTGCCAGCAGCTTATCTAACGGGGAGCTGTTTTTT.

This chain connects TRBV29-1 to TRBJ1-1; no reliable D call. CDR3 size: 14 residues. The germline gives CDR1 SQVTM, CDR2 ANQGSEA. V gave up 6 bases and J gave up 4 bases, with 18 bases separating them. CDR3 sequence reads: CSVGFDAGSTEAFF. The DNA for the CDR3 is TGCAGCGTGGGTTTTGATGCAGGAAGCACTGAAGCTTTCTTT. The full variable domain, rest sourced from reference TRBV29-1 and TRBJ1-1, is SAVISQKPSRDICQRGTSLTIQCQVDSQVTMMFWYRQQPGQSLTLIATANQGSEATYESGFVIDKFPISRPNLTFSTLTVSNMSPEDSSIYLCSVGFDAGSTEAFFGQGTRLTVV.

This clonotype was found a few times. The CDR3 is CASSYGGRANNEQFF. The DNA for the CDR3 is TGTGCCAGCAGTTACGGCGGGAGGGCGAACAATGAGCAGTTCTTC. The chain has TRBV6-5 and TRBJ2-1; TRBD2 aligns across 9 bases. The J segment lost 5 bases and the V segment lost 2 bases, leaving 4 bases of the junction unmatched. The germline V gene encodes CDR1 MNHEY and CDR2 SVGAGI. The length of the CDR3 is 15 residues.

This rearrangement joins TRBV6-1 to TRBJ2-1; D not certain. CDR1 and CDR2 from the germline V gene are MNHNS and SASEGT. The CDR3 is 14 amino acids. Trimming took off 6 bases at V and 10 bases at J, with 19 bases between the two ends. The CDR3, as DNA: TGTGCCAGCAGGCTTTCGGAGTTCCTTGGGGAGCAGTTCTTC. This encodes CASRLSEFLGEQFF.

This clonotype turned up a few times. The chain combines TRBV15 with TRBJ2-3, with TRBD2 matching 11 bases. The CDR3 spans 15 residues. Germline values: CDR1 LNHNV, CDR2 YYDKDF (reference sequence). With 8 bases clipped from V and 5 bases from J, the junction kept 9 bases outside the gene matches. The CDR3 DNA reads TGTGCCACCGAAGCTAGCGGGGGGTGGAAAGATACGCAGTATTTT. Translation gives CATEASGGWKDTQYF. Filled out from reference TRBV15 and TRBJ2-3, the complete variable domain reads DAMVIQNPRYQVTQFGKPVTLSCSQTLNHNVMYWYQQKSSQAPKLLFHYYDKDFNNEADTPDNFQSRRPNTSFCFLDIRSPGLGDTAMYLCATEASGGWKDTQYFGPGTRLTVL.

This sequence joins TRBV6-2 or TRBV6-3 and TRBJ2-1; 14 bases are a match to TRBD2. The germline CDR1 and CDR2 sequences are MNHEY and SVGEGT. J gave up 11 bases and V 5 bases, and 5 bases lay outside the gene matches. The CDR3 totals 14 residues. CDR3 sequence: CASSGGTSGSQQFF. The CDR3 region has the DNA TGTGCCAGCAGTGGGGGGACTAGCGGGAGCCAGCAGTTCTTC.

The gene calls are TRBV19 and TRBJ2-3, with TRBD2 identical over 9 bases. This CDR3 is built from 16 residues. The trim removed 4 bases at V and 5 bases at J, leaving 10 bases unmatched. Germline CDR1 is LNHDA and CDR2 is SQIVND (reference sequence). CDR3 residues: CASSTGAGGPGDTQYF. The CDR3 DNA is TGTGCCAGTAGTACGGGAGCGGGAGGTCCAGGAGATACGCAGTATTTT.

This clonotype turned up a few times. The V call is TRBV24-1, the J call TRBJ1-2, with D unresolved. The V gene lost 0 bases and the J gene lost 1 base, with 5 bases spanning the gap. The CDR3 covers 14 residues. CDR1 and CDR2 (germline): KGHDR, SFDVKD. The CDR3 is CATSDLTVNYGYTF. CDR3 DNA sequence: TGTGCCACCAGTGATTTGACAGTTAACTATGGCTACACCTTC.

This clonotype was recorded at least ten times. This sequence joins TRBV7-8 and TRBJ2-6; 9 bases match TRBD1. There are 17 residues in the CDR3. Germline CDR1 SGHVS, CDR2 FQNEAQ. V lost 4 bases, J lost 0 bases, and 4 bases stayed unmatched. CDR3 amino acids: CASSSGTGNSGANVLTF. The CDR3 DNA reads TGTGCCAGCAGCTCCGGGACAGGGAACTCTGGGGCCAACGTCCTGACTTTC.

The gene calls are TRBV4-3 and TRBJ2-1, with D maybe TRBD2 (6 bases). The V gene lost 4 bases and the J gene lost 2 bases, with 15 bases spanning the gap. There are 16 residues in the CDR3. From germline, CDR1 is LGHNA and CDR2 YSLEER. This CDR3 is CASSRRSGYPYNEQFF. CDR3 nucleotide sequence: TGCGCCAGCAGCCGGAGGAGCGGGTACCCCTACAATGAGCAGTTCTTC.